A selection of T cell receptor beta chains follows, all from one sample in a study of T cell responses to AZD1222 COVID-19 vaccine. The assay was immunoSEQ multiplex PCR, and TCRdb's table has in-frame clones only and misses some. The data contain under 200,000 clones, roughly 90% of them singletons. The material was peripheral blood, obtained on day 0 of AZD1222 vaccination. These receptors were obtained from an adult in good health. Each CDR3 is given with its conserved first and last residue. The D gene is left open where the match is weak. Rows may omit the clone size; those that give it use once, few, many or a size class.

D | J | V | size | CDR3 | DNA
TRBD1 | TRBJ1-5 | TRBV18 | NA | CASSGTGGFNQPQHF | TGTGCCAGCTCAGGGACAGGGGGCTTCAATCAGCCCCAGCATTTT
NA | TRBJ1-4 | TRBV21-1 | NA | CASSRPQGANEKLFF | TGTGCCAGCAGCCGGCCGCAGGGGGCTAATGAAAAACTGTTTTTT
NA | TRBJ1-2 | TRBV4-3 | NA | CASSQVGFGYTF | TGCGCCAGCAGCCAAGTTGGGTTTGGCTACACCTTC
TRBD1 | TRBJ1-1 | TRBV5-8 | once | CASSLAVDRIMNTEAFF | TGTGCCAGCAGCTTGGCGGTGGACAGGATCATGAACACTGAAGCTTTCTTT
NA | TRBJ1-2 | TRBV19 | NA | CASRPPVPGLHGYTF | TGTGCCAGTAGACCACCCGTACCAGGTCTTCATGGCTACACCTTC
NA | TRBJ2-3 | TRBV7-2 | NA | CASRGRMGTDTQYF | TGTGCCAGCAGAGGAAGAATGGGCACAGATACGCAGTATTTT
NA | TRBJ2-2 | TRBV24-1 | once | CATSDLYGRGDTGELFF | TGTGCCACCAGTGATTTATACGGGCGAGGGGACACCGGGGAGCTGTTTTTT
NA | TRBJ2-1 | TRBV11-2 | NA | CASSLASGEQFF | TGTGCCAGCAGCTTAGCCTCGGGTGAGCAGTTCTTC
TRBD1 | TRBJ2-7 | TRBV7-9 | NA | CASSLWTGTDYEQYF | TGTGCCAGCAGCTTATGGACAGGGACAGATTACGAGCAGTACTTC
NA | TRBJ2-3 | TRBV30 | NA | CAWSVGIRHTQYF | TGTGCCTGGAGTGTGGGTATCCGGCATACGCAGTATTTT
NA | TRBJ2-7 | TRBV11-2 | NA | CASSFFGSSLSYEQYF | TGTGCCAGCAGCTTCTTTGGAAGCTCCCTCTCCTACGAGCAGTACTTC
NA | TRBJ1-1 | TRBV7-9 | NA | CASSLGAKRTEAFF | TGTGCCAGCAGCTTAGGGGCAAAAAGAACTGAAGCTTTCTTT
NA | TRBJ1-1 | TRBV7-8 | NA | CASSLGTASISTEAFF | TGTGCCAGCAGCTTAGGGACAGCTTCTATCTCCACTGAAGCTTTCTTT
NA | TRBJ2-5 | TRBV24-1 | NA | CATSVGGVQYF | TGTGCCACCAGTGTAGGGGGTGTCCAGTACTTC
TRBD1 | TRBJ2-7 | TRBV2 | NA | CASSEAKTGWYSEQYF | TGTGCCAGCAGTGAAGCCAAGACAGGGTGGTATTCTGAGCAGTACTTC
TRBD1 | TRBJ1-1 | TRBV5-5 | NA | CASSPQTGVNTEAFF | TGTGCCAGCAGCCCCCAGACAGGGGTGAACACTGAAGCTTTCTTT
NA | TRBJ2-3 | TRBV27 | once | CASNFLADTDTQYF | TGTGCCAGCAACTTCTTAGCGGATACAGATACGCAGTATTTT
TRBD1 | TRBJ2-3 | TRBV4-1 | NA | CASSQGQGESTDTQYF | TGCGCCAGCAGCCAGGGACAGGGCGAAAGTACAGATACGCAGTATTTT
NA | TRBJ2-1 | TRBV2 | NA | CASSEVRGWFF | TGTGCCAGCAGTGAAGTGAGGGGGTGGTTCTTC
NA | TRBJ1-1 | TRBV7-6 | NA | CASSPLFRDTEAFF | TGTGCCAGCAGCCCACTTTTTAGGGACACTGAAGCTTTCTTT
NA | TRBJ1-5 | TRBV6-1 | NA | CASSEGGRNQPQHF | TGTGCCAGCAGTGAGGGGGGGCGGAATCAGCCCCAGCATTTT
TRBD1 | TRBJ1-5 | TRBV13 | once | CASSHGQGRNQPQHF | TGTGCCAGCAGTCACGGACAGGGACGCAATCAGCCCCAGCATTTT
NA | TRBJ2-7 | TRBV27 | NA | CASSLGGRAEQYF | TGTGCCAGCAGTTTGGGTGGCAGAGCCGAGCAGTACTTC
NA | TRBJ1-1 | TRBV7-8 | NA | CASSSTAGVAAFF | TGTGCCAGCAGCTCTACGGCAGGGGTCGCTGCTTTCTTT
NA | TRBJ2-5 | TRBV6-5 | NA | CASSPPGTETQYF | TGTGCCAGCAGCCCCCCAGGAACGGAGACCCAGTACTTC
TRBD2 | TRBJ2-7 | TRBV20-1 | once | CSASGELAGGPEQYF | TGCAGTGCTAGTGGGGAACTAGCGGGGGGGCCTGAGCAGTACTTC
TRBD2 | TRBJ2-5 | TRBV2 | NA | CASSALLAGDGTQYF | TGTGCCAGCAGCGCATTACTAGCGGGAGATGGGACCCAGTACTTC
NA | TRBJ1-1 | TRBV4-1 | NA | CASSQTDSRSTEAFF | TGCGCCAGCAGCCAGACGGACAGCAGATCCACTGAAGCTTTCTTT
TRBD2 | TRBJ2-1 | TRBV9 | NA | CASSVEGTRRQFF | TGTGCCAGCAGCGTAGAAGGGACTAGAAGGCAGTTCTTC
NA | TRBJ1-1 | TRBV28 | few | CASSKSGITEAFF | TGTGCCAGCAGTAAAAGTGGGATCACTGAAGCTTTCTTT
TRBD1 | TRBJ2-7 | TRBV4-1 | NA | CASSPGQGTSYEQYF | TGCGCCAGCAGCCCGGGACAGGGGACTTCCTACGAGCAGTACTTC
NA | TRBJ2-7 | TRBV5-1 | NA | CASSLVWTDYEQYF | TGCGCCAGCAGCTTGGTTTGGACAGACTACGAGCAGTACTTC
NA | TRBJ1-4 | TRBV27 | NA | CASSLLPAATNEKLFF | TGTGCCAGCAGTTTATTGCCGGCAGCAACTAATGAAAAACTGTTTTTT
NA | TRBJ1-3 | TRBV5-1 | NA | CASSLSHQAGSLSGNTIYF | TGCGCCAGCAGCTTGAGTCACCAGGCCGGGTCGCTTTCTGGAAACACCATATATTTT
NA | TRBJ1-5 | TRBV19 | NA | CASKGMINSNQPQHF | TGTGCCAGTAAGGGTATGATTAATAGCAATCAGCCCCAGCATTTT
NA | TRBJ2-7 | TRBV7-2 | NA | CASSFERGRHYEQYF | TGTGCCAGCAGCTTCGAGCGAGGGAGACACTACGAGCAGTACTTC
TRBD2 | TRBJ2-5 | TRBV18 | NA | CASSPPYPSGETQYF | TGTGCCAGCTCACCACCATACCCTAGCGGAGAGACCCAGTACTTC
TRBD2 | TRBJ2-7 | TRBV7-8 | NA | CASSHAGLAGVEQYF | TGTGCCAGCAGCCACGCTGGACTAGCGGGGGTTGAGCAGTACTTC